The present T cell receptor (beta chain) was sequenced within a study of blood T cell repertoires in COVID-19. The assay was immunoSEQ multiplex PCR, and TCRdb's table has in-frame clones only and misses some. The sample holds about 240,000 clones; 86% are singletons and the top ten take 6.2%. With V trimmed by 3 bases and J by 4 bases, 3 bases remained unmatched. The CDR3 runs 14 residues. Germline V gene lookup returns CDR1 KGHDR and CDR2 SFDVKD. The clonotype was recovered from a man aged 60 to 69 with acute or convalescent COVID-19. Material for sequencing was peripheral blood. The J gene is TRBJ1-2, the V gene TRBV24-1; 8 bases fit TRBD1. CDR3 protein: CATSDRTGTYGYTF. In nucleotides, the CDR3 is TGTGCCACCAGTGATCGGACAGGGACCTATGGCTACACCTTC.